These T cell receptor beta chains were read from a single sample in a study of cytomegalovirus exposure and HLA in healthy donors. Clones were read by immunoSEQ multiplex PCR, and TCRdb kept only the in-frame ones, dropping some. The sample shows about 140,000 clones, about three quarters of them seen only once. Specimen: PBMCs. These receptors were taken from a male donor in good health and CMV-seropositive. CDR3s include the opening cysteine and the closing phenylalanine or tryptophan. The D gene is left open where the match is weak. The listing skips clone size in some rows; elsewhere it reads once, few, many or a size class.

j_gene	v_gene	abundance	d_gene	CDR3nt	CDR3aa
TRBJ2-7	TRBV27	NA	TRBD1	TGCGCCAGCAGTTCCGGGACAGGGGGCCTCTACGAGCAGTACTTC	CASSSGTGGLYEQYF
TRBJ2-5	TRBV4-3	NA	NA	TGCGCCAGCAGCCCGGAGAGGGGGGAGACCCAGTACTTC	CASSPERGETQYF
TRBJ2-1	TRBV18	NA	TRBD2	TGTGCCAGCTCACCCTTCGGGGCTACCGGGACTACATACAATGAGCAGTTCTTC	CASSPFGATGTTYNEQFF
TRBJ2-7	TRBV7-9	once	NA	TGTGCCAGCAGCTTAGGAACAGGGCGGGGGTCCTACGAGCAGTACTTC	CASSLGTGRGSYEQYF
TRBJ1-2	TRBV2	once	NA	TGTGCCAGCAGTGGTCAGGACTATGGCTACACCTTC	CASSGQDYGYTF
TRBJ1-1	TRBV10-1	NA	NA	TGCGCCAGCAGTTTCAATCGGGACACTGAAGCTTTCTTT	CASSFNRDTEAFF
TRBJ1-1	TRBV9	NA	NA	TGTGCCAGCAGGGCAGGGTCGACTTTTGGTGAAGCTTTCTTT	CASRAGSTFGEAFF
TRBJ1-1	TRBV4-3	NA	TRBD1	TGCGCCAGCAGCCTCCCTGGTGCCAGGGGGATGGACACTGAAGCTTTCTTT	CASSLPGARGMDTEAFF
TRBJ2-7	TRBV27	NA	NA	TGTGCCAGCAGGGTAAGGGCAATGGAGGACTCCTACGAGCAGTACTTC	CASRVRAMEDSYEQYF
TRBJ1-2	TRBV4-1	NA	NA	TGCGCCAGCAGCCAAGAGTCCCACTTCCCGCTAGGCTACACCTTC	CASSQESHFPLGYTF
TRBJ2-1	TRBV5-4	NA	TRBD2	TGTGCCAGCAACTCGGGACTAGCGATCAATGAGCAGTTCTTC	CASNSGLAINEQFF
TRBJ2-7	TRBV19	NA	NA	TGTGCCAGTAGTAGAGTCGGTTCAAACTACGAGCAGTACTTC	CASSRVGSNYEQYF
TRBJ2-1	TRBV27	NA	TRBD2	TGTGCCAGCAGTTTATCGAACGGGGGGAATGAGCAGTTCTTC	CASSLSNGGNEQFF
TRBJ1-4	TRBV6-1	NA	TRBD1	TGTGCCAGCAGTAAGGAGGGGGCAGAAAAACTGTTTTTT	CASSKEGAEKLFF
TRBJ1-5	TRBV4-1	NA	NA	TGCGCCAGCAGCCAAGCGCGCCTGGGGCGGCCAGGCAATCAGCCCCAGCATTTT	CASSQARLGRPGNQPQHF
TRBJ2-5	TRBV28	few	TRBD2	TGTGCCAGCACATCACTGGTCCTGGCGGGAGGGAAAGAAGAGACCCAGTACTTC	CASTSLVLAGGKEETQYF
TRBJ1-4	TRBV15	NA	NA	TGTGCCACCAGCAGGCGGTCGGGTTGGGAGAATGAAAAACTGTTTTTT	CATSRRSGWENEKLFF
TRBJ2-6	TRBV12-5	few	NA	TGTGCTAGTGGCACATCTGGGGCCAACGTCCTGACTTTC	CASGTSGANVLTF
TRBJ2-7	TRBV18	few	TRBD2	TGTGCCAGCTCATCGATATTACTAGCGGGGGGTACCTACGAGCAGTACTTC	CASSSILLAGGTYEQYF
TRBJ2-7	TRBV27	NA	TRBD2	TGTGCCAGCAGTTTATCGGGACTAGCGGGAGGATCCTACGAGCAGTACTTC	CASSLSGLAGGSYEQYF
TRBJ2-3	TRBV27	NA	NA	TGTGCCAGCAGTTTGGGTTCTCCGACTTTCGCGATGATGTATTTT	CASSLGSPTFAMMYF
TRBJ2-7	TRBV15	NA	TRBD2	TGTGCCACCAGCATGAGGCGGGGGGGCTCCTACGAGCAGTACTTC	CATSMRRGGSYEQYF
TRBJ2-5	TRBV5-1	NA	NA	TGCGCCAGCAGCTTGGGAGTGCGGCAAGAGACCCAGTACTTC	CASSLGVRQETQYF
TRBJ2-2	TRBV29-1	NA	TRBD2	TGCAGCGTTACTAGCGGGAGTACAAACACCGGGGAGCTGTTTTTT	CSVTSGSTNTGELFF
TRBJ2-1	TRBV28	NA	NA	TGTGCCAGCAGTTTATTGGAGTCGCGACCCCCCAATGAGCAGTTCTTC	CASSLLESRPPNEQFF
TRBJ2-7	TRBV7-2	few	TRBD1	TGTGCCAGCAGCCCCTTGGGGACAGGGTCCTACGAGCAGTACTTC	CASSPLGTGSYEQYF
TRBJ1-1	TRBV6-1	NA	NA	TGTGCCAGCAGTGCAAATCCGGGACTCATTTCGGTCACTGAAGCTTTCTTT	CASSANPGLISVTEAFF
TRBJ2-1	TRBV27	NA	TRBD2	TGTGCCAGCAGTTTCGGACTAGCGGGGTCCGTGGAGCAGTTCTTC	CASSFGLAGSVEQFF
TRBJ2-2	TRBV6-5	NA	NA	TGTGCCAGCAGTTACTCTGGTGGGAGAGCCGGGGAGCTGTTTTTT	CASSYSGGRAGELFF
TRBJ2-7	TRBV4-1	NA	TRBD1	TGCGCCAGCAGCAACGGACAGGGCTACGAGCAGTACTTC	CASSNGQGYEQYF